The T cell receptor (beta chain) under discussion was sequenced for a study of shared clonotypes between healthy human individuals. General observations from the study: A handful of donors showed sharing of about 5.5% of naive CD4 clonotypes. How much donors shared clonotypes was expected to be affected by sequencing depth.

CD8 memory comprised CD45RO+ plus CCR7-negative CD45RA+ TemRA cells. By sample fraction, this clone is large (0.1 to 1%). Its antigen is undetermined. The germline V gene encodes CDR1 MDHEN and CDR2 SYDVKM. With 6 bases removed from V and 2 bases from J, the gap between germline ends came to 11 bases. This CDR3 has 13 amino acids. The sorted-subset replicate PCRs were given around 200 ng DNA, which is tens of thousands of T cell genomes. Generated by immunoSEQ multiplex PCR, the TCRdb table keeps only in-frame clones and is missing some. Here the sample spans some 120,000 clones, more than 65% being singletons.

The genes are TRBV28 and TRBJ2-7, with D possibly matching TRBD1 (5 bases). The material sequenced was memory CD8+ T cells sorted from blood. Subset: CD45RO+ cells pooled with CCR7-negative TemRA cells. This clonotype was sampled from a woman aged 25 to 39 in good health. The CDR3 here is CASRKGPTYEQYF. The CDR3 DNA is TGTGCCAGCAGGAAGGGGCCAACCTACGAGCAGTACTTC. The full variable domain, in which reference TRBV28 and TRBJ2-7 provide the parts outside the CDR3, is DVKVTQSSRYLVKRTGEKVFLECVQDMDHENMFWYRQDPGLGLRLIYFSYDVKMKEKGDIPEGYSVSREKKERFSLILESASTNQTSMYLCASRKGPTYEQYFGPGTRLTVT.